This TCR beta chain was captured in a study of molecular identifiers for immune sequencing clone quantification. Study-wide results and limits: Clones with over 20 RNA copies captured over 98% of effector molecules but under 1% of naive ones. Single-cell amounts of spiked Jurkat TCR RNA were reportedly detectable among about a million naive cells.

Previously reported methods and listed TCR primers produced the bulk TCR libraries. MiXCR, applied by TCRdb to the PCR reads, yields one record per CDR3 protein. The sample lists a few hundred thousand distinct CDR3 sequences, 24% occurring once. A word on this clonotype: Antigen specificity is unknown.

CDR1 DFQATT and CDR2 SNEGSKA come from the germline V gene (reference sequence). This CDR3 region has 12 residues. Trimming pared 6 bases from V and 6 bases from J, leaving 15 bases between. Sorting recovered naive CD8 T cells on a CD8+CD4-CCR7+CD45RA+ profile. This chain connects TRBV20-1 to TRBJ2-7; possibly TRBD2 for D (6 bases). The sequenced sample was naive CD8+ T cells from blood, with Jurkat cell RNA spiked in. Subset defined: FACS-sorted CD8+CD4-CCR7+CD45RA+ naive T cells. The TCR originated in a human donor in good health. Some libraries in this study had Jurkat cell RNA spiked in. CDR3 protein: CSAGTEGPEQYF. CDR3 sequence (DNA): TGCAGTGCCGGGACTGAAGGGCCCGAGCAGTACTTC.